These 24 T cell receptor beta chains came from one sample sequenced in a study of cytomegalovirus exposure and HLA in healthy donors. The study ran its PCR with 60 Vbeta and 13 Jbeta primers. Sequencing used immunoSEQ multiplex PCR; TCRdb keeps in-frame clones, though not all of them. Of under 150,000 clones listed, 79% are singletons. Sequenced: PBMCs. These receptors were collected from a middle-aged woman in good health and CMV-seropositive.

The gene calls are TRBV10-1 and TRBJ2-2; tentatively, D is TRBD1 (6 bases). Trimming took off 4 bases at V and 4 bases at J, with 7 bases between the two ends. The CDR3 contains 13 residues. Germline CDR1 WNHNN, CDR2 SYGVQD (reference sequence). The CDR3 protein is CASSVGATGELFF. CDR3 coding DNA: TGCGCCAGCAGTGTGGGGGCCACCGGGGAGCTGTTTTTT.

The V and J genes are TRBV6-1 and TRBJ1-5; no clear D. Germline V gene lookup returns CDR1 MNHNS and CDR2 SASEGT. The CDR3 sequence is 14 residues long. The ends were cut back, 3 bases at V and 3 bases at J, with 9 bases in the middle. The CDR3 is CASSERVNNQPQHF. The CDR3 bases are TGTGCCAGCAGTGAGAGGGTGAACAATCAGCCCCAGCATTTT.

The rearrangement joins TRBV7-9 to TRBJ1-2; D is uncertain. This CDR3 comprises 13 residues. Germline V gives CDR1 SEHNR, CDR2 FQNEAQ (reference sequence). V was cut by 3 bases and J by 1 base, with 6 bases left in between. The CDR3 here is CASSFSDNYGYTF. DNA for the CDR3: TGTGCCAGCAGCTTCTCAGATAACTATGGCTACACCTTC.

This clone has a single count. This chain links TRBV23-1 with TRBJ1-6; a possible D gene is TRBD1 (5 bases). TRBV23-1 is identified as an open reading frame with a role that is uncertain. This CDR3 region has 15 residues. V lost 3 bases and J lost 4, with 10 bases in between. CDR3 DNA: TGCGCCAGCAGTCACCGGACACGGTATAATTCACCCCTCCACTTT. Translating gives CASSHRTRYNSPLHF.

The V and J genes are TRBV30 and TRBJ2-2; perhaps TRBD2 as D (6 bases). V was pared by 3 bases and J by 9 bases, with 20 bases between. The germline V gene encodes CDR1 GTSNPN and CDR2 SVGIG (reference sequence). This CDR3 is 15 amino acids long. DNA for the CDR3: TGTGCCTGGAGCCACCCAGGGAGACTAGTAAGGGAGCTGTTTTTT. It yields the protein CAWSHPGRLVRELFF.

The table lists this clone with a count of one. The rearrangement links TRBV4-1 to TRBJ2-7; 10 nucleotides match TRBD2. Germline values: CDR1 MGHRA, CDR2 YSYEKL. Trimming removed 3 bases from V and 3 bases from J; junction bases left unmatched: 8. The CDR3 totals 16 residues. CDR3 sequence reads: CASSQGASGGFYEQYF. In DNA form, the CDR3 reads TGCGCCAGCAGCCAGGGAGCTAGCGGGGGCTTCTACGAGCAGTACTTC.

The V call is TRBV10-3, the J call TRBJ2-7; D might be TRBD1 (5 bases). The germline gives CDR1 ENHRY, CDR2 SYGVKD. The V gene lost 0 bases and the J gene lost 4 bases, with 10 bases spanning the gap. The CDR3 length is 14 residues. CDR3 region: CAISESGQEYEQYF. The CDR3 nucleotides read TGTGCCATCAGTGAGTCGGGGCAGGAATACGAGCAGTACTTC.

The CDR3 DNA is TGTGCCAGCAGTTACTCGGGGACAGGGGGCACTGAAGCTTTCTTT. This gives the protein CASSYSGTGGTEAFF. This chain connects TRBV6-5 to TRBJ1-1, with 11 bases lining up with TRBD1. V was clipped by 0 bases and J by 4 bases; unmatched bases: 1. Per germline, CDR1 MNHEY and CDR2 SVGAGI. This CDR3 comprises 15 residues.

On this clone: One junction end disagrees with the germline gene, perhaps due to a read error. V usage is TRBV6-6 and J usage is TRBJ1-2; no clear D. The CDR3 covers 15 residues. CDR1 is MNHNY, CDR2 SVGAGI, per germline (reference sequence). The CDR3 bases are TGTGCCAGCAGATACTCTATGACTGAAAGCGAAGGCTACACCTTC. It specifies CASRYSMTESEGYTF.

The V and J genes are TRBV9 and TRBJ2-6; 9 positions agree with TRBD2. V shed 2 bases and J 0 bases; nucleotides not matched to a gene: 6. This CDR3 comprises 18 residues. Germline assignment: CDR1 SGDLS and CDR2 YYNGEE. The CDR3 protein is CASSVGPSGVSGANVLTF. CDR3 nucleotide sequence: TGTGCCAGCAGCGTGGGGCCTAGCGGGGTCTCTGGGGCCAACGTCCTGACTTTC.

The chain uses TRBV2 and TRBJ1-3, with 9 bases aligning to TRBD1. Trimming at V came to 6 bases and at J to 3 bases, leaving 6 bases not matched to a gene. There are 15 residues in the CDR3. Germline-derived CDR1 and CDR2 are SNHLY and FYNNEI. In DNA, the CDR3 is TGTGCCAGCAGCGCGACAGGGGGTAATGGAAACACCATATATTTT. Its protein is CASSATGGNGNTIYF.

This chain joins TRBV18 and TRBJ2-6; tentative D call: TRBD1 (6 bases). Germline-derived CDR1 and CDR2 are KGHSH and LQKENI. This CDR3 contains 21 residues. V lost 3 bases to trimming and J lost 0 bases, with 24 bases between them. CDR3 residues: CASSPLANPGTSSSGANVLTF. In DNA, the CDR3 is TGTGCCAGCTCACCTCTGGCCAATCCAGGGACAAGTAGCTCTGGGGCCAACGTCCTGACTTTC.

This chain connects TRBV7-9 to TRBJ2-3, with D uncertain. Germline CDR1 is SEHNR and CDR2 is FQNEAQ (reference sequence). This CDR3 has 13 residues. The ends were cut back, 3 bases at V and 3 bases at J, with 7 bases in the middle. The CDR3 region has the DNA TGTGCCAGCAGCTTCTCCTTGACAGATACGCAGTATTTT. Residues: CASSFSLTDTQYF.

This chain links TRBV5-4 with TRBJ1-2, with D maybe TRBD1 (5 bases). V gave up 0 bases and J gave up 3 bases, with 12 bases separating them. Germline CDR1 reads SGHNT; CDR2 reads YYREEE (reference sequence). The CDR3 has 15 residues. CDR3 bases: TGTGCCAGCAGCTTGGTCGGGGGACCTCACTATGGCTACACCTTC. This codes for CASSLVGGPHYGYTF.

The CDR3 sequence is CASSRTSTSTDTQYF. CDR3 sequence (DNA): TGTGCCAGCAGCCGGACATCCACTAGCACAGATACGCAGTATTTT. This chain uses TRBV7-9 with TRBJ2-3; a weak D match, TRBD1 (5 bases). The CDR3 runs to 15 residues. V lost 5 bases and J lost 0, with 12 bases in between. The germline V gene encodes CDR1 SEHNR and CDR2 FQNEAQ (reference sequence).

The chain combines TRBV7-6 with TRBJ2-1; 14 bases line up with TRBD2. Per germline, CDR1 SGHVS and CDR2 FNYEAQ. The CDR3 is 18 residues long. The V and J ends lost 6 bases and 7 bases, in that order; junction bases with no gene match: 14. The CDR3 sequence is CASSLIGPGTSGGNEQFF. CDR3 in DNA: TGTGCCAGCAGTCTTATAGGTCCCGGGACTAGCGGGGGTAATGAGCAGTTCTTC.

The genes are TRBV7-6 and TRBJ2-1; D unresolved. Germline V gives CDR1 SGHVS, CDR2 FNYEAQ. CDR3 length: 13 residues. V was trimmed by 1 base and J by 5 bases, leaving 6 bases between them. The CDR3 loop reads CASSLGPNNEQFF. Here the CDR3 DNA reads TGTGCCAGCAGCTTAGGGCCAAACAATGAGCAGTTCTTC.

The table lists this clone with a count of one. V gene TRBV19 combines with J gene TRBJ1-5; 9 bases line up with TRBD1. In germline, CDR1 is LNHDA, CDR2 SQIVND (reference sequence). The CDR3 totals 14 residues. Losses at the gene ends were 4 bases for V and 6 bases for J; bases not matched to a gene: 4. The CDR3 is CASSTTGGSQPQHF. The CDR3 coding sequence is TGTGCCAGTAGTACTACAGGGGGCAGTCAGCCCCAGCATTTT.

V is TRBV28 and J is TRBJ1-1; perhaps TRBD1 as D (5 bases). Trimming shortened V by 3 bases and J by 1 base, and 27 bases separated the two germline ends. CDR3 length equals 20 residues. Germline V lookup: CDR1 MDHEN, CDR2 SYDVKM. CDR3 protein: CASSFWAGRTNLYQNTEAFF. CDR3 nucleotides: TGTGCCAGCAGTTTTTGGGCAGGGAGGACTAATTTGTATCAGAACACTGAAGCTTTCTTT.

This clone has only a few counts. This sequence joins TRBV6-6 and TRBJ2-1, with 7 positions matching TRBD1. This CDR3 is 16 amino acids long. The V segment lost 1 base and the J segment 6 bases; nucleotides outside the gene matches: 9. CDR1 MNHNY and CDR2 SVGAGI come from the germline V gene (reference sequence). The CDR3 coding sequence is TGTGCCAGCAGTTACTGGCGACAGGGTATTTCCAATGAGCAGTTCTTC. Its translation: CASSYWRQGISNEQFF.

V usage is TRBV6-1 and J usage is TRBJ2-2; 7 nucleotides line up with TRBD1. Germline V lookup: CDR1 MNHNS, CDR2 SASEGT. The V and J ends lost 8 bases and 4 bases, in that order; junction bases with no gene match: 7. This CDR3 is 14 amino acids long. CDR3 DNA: TGTGCCAGCGACAGGGATTTACCCACCGGGGAGCTGTTTTTT. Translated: CASDRDLPTGELFF.

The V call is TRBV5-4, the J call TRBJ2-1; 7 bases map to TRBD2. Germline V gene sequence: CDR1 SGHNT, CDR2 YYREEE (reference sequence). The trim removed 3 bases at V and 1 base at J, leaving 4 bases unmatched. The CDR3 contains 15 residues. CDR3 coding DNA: TGTGCCAGCAGCTCTGGGGGGGGATCCTACAATGAGCAGTTCTTC. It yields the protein CASSSGGGSYNEQFF.

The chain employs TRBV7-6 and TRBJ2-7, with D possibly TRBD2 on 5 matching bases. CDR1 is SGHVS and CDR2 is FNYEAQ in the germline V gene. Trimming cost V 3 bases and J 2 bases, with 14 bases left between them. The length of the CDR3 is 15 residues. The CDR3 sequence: CASSFDVGSTYEQYF. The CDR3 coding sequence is TGTGCCAGCAGCTTCGATGTTGGGAGCACCTACGAGCAGTACTTC.

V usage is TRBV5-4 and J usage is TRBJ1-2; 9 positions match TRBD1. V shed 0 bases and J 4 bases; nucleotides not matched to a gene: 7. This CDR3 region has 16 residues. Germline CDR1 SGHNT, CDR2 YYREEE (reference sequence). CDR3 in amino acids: CASSLAIKDRGYGYTF. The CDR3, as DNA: TGTGCCAGCAGCTTGGCCATCAAGGACAGGGGCTATGGCTACACCTTC.